Presented here are 23 T cell receptor beta chains from one specimen sequenced in a study of control samples from healthy donors and cancer patients. TCRdb's table, derived via immunoSEQ multiplex PCR, lists solely in-frame clones and lacks some. The sample lists 100,000 to 150,000 clones, around 93% occurring once. Sequencing was done on a sample of blood. These receptors came from a woman aged 50 to 65 in good health.

The genes are TRBV5-4 and TRBJ1-1, with no clear D. V gave up 0 bases and J gave up 6 bases, with 15 bases separating them. Germline values: CDR1 SGHNT, CDR2 YYREEE (reference sequence). The CDR3 contains 15 residues. CDR3 sequence: CASSLDRHREPEAFF. The CDR3 DNA follows: TGTGCCAGCAGCTTGGACCGCCACCGGGAGCCTGAAGCTTTCTTT.

The J gene is TRBJ2-1, the V gene TRBV28, with 9 bases fitting TRBD2. This CDR3 region has 15 residues. With V trimmed by 5 bases and J by 5 bases, 7 bases remained unmatched. Germline V gene lookup returns CDR1 MDHEN and CDR2 SYDVKM. The CDR3 coding sequence is TGTGCCAGCAGTACCGGGACTAGCCTTAACAATGAGCAGTTCTTC. The encoded protein is CASSTGTSLNNEQFF.

This clone was observed once. The genes are TRBV5-5 and TRBJ2-7; 10 bases map to TRBD1. The CDR3 totals 14 residues. Per germline, CDR1 SGHKS and CDR2 YYEKEE (reference sequence). The trim removed 0 bases at V and 7 bases at J, leaving 4 bases unmatched. The CDR3 region is CASSLGQGAREQYF. The CDR3 DNA sequence: TGTGCCAGCAGCTTGGGACAGGGGGCTCGGGAGCAGTACTTC. Based on the CDR3 plus reference TRBV5-5 and TRBJ2-7, the full variable domain is DAGVTQSPTHLIKTRGQQVTLRCSPISGHKSVSWYQQVLGQGPQFIFQYYEKEERGRGNFPDRFSARQFPNYSSELNVNALLLGDSALYLCASSLGQGAREQYFGPGTRLTVT.

The genes are TRBV4-1 and TRBJ2-7; TRBD2 is a possible D gene (6 bases). Looked up from germline, CDR1 is MGHRA and CDR2 is YSYEKL. V was clipped by 4 bases and J by 5 bases, with 6 bases between them. The CDR3 is 11 residues long. The CDR3 sequence is CASSRGNEQYF. Written as DNA, the CDR3 is TGCGCCAGCAGCCGCGGGAACGAGCAGTACTTC.

The V and J genes are TRBV4-1 and TRBJ2-2; 9 nucleotides line up with TRBD2. V trimming: 5 bases; J trimming: 1 base; junction bases outside the gene matches: 2. This CDR3 is built from 15 residues. Germline-derived CDR1 and CDR2 are MGHRA and YSYEKL. CDR3 protein: CASSEAGGNTGELFF. The CDR3 nucleotides are TGCGCCAGCAGCGAAGCGGGGGGGAACACCGGGGAGCTGTTTTTT.

This clone was detected only once. The rearrangement links TRBV7-6 to TRBJ1-1; no firm D call. Trimming took 0 bases from V and 0 from J, leaving 5 bases between them. The CDR3 is 14 amino acids. Germline CDR1 is SGHVS and CDR2 is FNYEAQ. CDR3 sequence (DNA): TGTGCCAGCAGCTTAGCGCCTGTGAACACTGAAGCTTTCTTT. It codes for CASSLAPVNTEAFF.

CDR3 DNA sequence: TGTGCCAGCTCAACAATACCGGGAGGCAGTAACACCGGGGAGCTGTTTTTT. This translates into CASSTIPGGSNTGELFF. The chain joins TRBV18 to TRBJ2-2, with 7 bases matching TRBD2. The germline CDR1 and CDR2 sequences are KGHSH and LQKENI. Trimming at V came to 5 bases and at J to 2 bases, leaving 11 bases not matched to a gene. The CDR3 is made up of 17 amino acids. The full variable domain, with the rest looked up from reference TRBV18 and TRBJ2-2, is NAGVMQNPRHLVRRRGQEARLRCSPMKGHSHVYWYRQLPEEGLKFMVYLQKENIIDESGMPKERFSAEFPKEGPSILRIQQVVRGDSAAYFCASSTIPGGSNTGELFFGEGSRLTVL.

The gene calls are TRBV10-3 and TRBJ2-7; TRBD1 matches at 12 bases. This CDR3 spans 15 amino acids. V trimming: 7 bases; J trimming: 7 bases; junction bases outside the gene matches: 11. Looked up from germline, CDR1 is ENHRY and CDR2 is SYGVKD. CDR3 loop: CAINRPGQGAQEQYF. CDR3 bases: TGTGCCATCAACCGGCCGGGACAGGGGGCGCAGGAGCAGTACTTC.

This chain joins TRBV20-1 and TRBJ2-3; D is unclear. Per the germline V gene, CDR1 is DFQATT and CDR2 is SNEGSKA (reference sequence). Between the trimmed V and J ends, which lost 6 bases and 6 bases, there was a span of 10 bases. The CDR3 runs to 11 residues. The CDR3, as DNA: TGCAGTGCATCCTCGGCGGATACGCAGTATTTT. This codes for CSASSADTQYF.

The CDR3 bases are TGTGCCTGGAATTATTTGGGGCTTAATGAAAAACTGTTTTTT. It encodes CAWNYLGLNEKLFF. The chain is built from TRBV30 and TRBJ1-4; D may be TRBD1 (5 bases). The CDR3 has 14 amino acids. Trimming shortened V by 4 bases and J by 4 bases, and 13 bases separated the two germline ends. CDR1 is GTSNPN, CDR2 SVGIG, per germline (reference sequence).

The rearrangement uses TRBV19 and TRBJ1-5, with a tentative D call TRBD1 (5 bases). The CDR3 is 15 amino acids. V was cut by 5 bases and J by 2 bases, with 13 bases left in between. Germline loops: CDR1 LNHDA, CDR2 SQIVND (reference sequence). The CDR3 region is CASSPDSYRNQPQHF. In DNA, the CDR3 is TGTGCCAGTAGTCCCGACAGTTATCGCAATCAGCCCCAGCATTTT.

The chain combines TRBV28 with TRBJ1-5; 8 bases map to TRBD1. Trimming took 6 bases from V and 6 from J; bases not matched to a gene: 7. The germline gives CDR1 MDHEN, CDR2 SYDVKM. The CDR3 is 14 amino acids. The CDR3 DNA sequence: TGTGCCAGCAGGAATCAGGGGGCAAGTCAGCCCCAGCATTTT. Protein sequence: CASRNQGASQPQHF.

The gene calls are TRBV6-5 and TRBJ2-7, with a weak D call TRBD2 (5 bases). The CDR3 extends over 16 amino acids. Per the germline V gene, CDR1 is MNHEY and CDR2 is SVGAGI. The germline V and J ends were trimmed by 0 bases and 2 bases, with 14 bases remaining between them. Written as DNA, the CDR3 is TGTGCCAGCAGTTACTCAGCGGCAGGTGCCCCCTACGAGCAGTACTTC. It yields the protein CASSYSAAGAPYEQYF.

The rearrangement uses TRBV30 and TRBJ1-1, with a possible D match to TRBD1 (6 bases). From germline, CDR1 is GTSNPN and CDR2 SVGIG (reference sequence). CDR3 size: 15 residues. Trimming removed 2 bases at V and 0 bases at J, with 13 bases between. Written as DNA, the CDR3 is TGTGCCTGGAGTTACCTGGGACATCTGAACACTGAAGCTTTCTTT. Translation: CAWSYLGHLNTEAFF. The variable domain in full, with the rest retrieved from reference TRBV30 and TRBJ1-1, is SQTIHQWPATLVQPVGSPLSLECTVEGTSNPNLYWYRQAAGRGLQLLFYSVGIGQISSEVPQNLSASRPQDRQFILSSKKLLLSDSGFYLCAWSYLGHLNTEAFFGQGTRLTVV.

In its sample, this clone was seen a few times. The CDR3 DNA reads as TGCAGTGCTAGTGGGCGGGAGGGTGGAGAGACCCAGTACTTC. This sequence encodes CSASGREGGETQYF. This chain joins TRBV20-1 and TRBJ2-5; TRBD2 matches at 9 bases. V lost 3 bases, J lost 4 bases, and 6 bases stayed unmatched. This CDR3 comprises 14 residues. Per germline, CDR1 DFQATT and CDR2 SNEGSKA (reference sequence).

V and J are TRBV4-2 and TRBJ2-1, with 11 bases that match TRBD1. V was pared by 3 bases and J by 4 bases, with 11 bases of the junction left unmatched. The CDR3 runs 18 residues. Looked up from germline, CDR1 is LGHNA and CDR2 is YNFKEQ. CDR3 in amino acids: CASSHQTGTGGLYNEQFF. The CDR3 nucleotides read TGTGCCAGCAGCCACCAAACCGGGACAGGGGGGCTGTACAATGAGCAGTTCTTC.

This sequence joins TRBV7-6 and TRBJ2-3; TRBD2 aligns across 10 bases. V lost 6 bases to trimming and J lost 1 base; unmatched junction nucleotides: 7. In germline, CDR1 is SGHVS, CDR2 FNYEAQ. This CDR3 region has 16 residues. The CDR3 DNA sequence: TGTGCCAGCAGACCCCGGACTAGCGGTCGCACAGATACGCAGTATTTT. Translated: CASRPRTSGRTDTQYF.

V gene TRBV12-5 combines with J gene TRBJ2-2, with 11 bases lining up with TRBD2. The CDR3 extends over 15 amino acids. V dropped 7 bases and J dropped 4; count of bases not matched to a gene: 5. Germline CDR1 reads LGHNT; CDR2 reads FRNRAP. The CDR3 DNA follows: TGTGCTAGTGCCCTACTAGCGGGGGCCACCGGGGAGCTGTTTTTT. Translation gives CASALLAGATGELFF.

This chain uses TRBV28 with TRBJ2-3; no clear D gene. This CDR3 is built from 15 residues. The germline V gene has CDR1 MDHEN and CDR2 SYDVKM. The ends were cut back, 6 bases at V and 2 bases at J, with 15 bases in the middle. The CDR3 protein is CASSTAAGPTDTQYF. The CDR3 coding sequence is TGTGCCAGCAGCACCGCGGCTGGTCCCACAGATACGCAGTATTTT.

This sequence joins TRBV19 and TRBJ2-1, with 10 bases identical to TRBD2. Losses at the gene ends were 1 base for V and 5 bases for J; bases not matched to a gene: 8. Germline CDR1 LNHDA, CDR2 SQIVND (reference sequence). The CDR3 extends over 17 amino acids. The CDR3 sequence: CASSIGLAGYHNNEQFF. For the CDR3, the DNA is TGTGCCAGTAGTATAGGACTAGCGGGCTATCATAACAATGAGCAGTTCTTC. The full variable domain, in which reference TRBV19 and TRBJ2-1 provide the parts outside the CDR3, is DGGITQSPKYLFRKEGQNVTLSCEQNLNHDAMYWYRQDPGQGLRLIYYSQIVNDFQKGDIAEGYSVSREKKESFPLTVTSAQKNPTAFYLCASSIGLAGYHNNEQFFGPGTRLTVL.

The chain combines TRBV18 with TRBJ1-2, with D perhaps matching TRBD1 (6 bases). The V gene's germline CDR1 is KGHSH and CDR2 LQKENI. Trimming left V 2 bases short and J 1 base short, with 11 bases between. This CDR3 spans 15 amino acids. The CDR3 region has the DNA TGTGCCAGCTCACCAGCAGGGGTGGGTAACTATGGCTACACCTTC. It yields the protein CASSPAGVGNYGYTF.

The chain combines TRBV18 with TRBJ1-5; D remains ambiguous. The V gene's germline CDR1 is KGHSH and CDR2 LQKENI. V dropped 3 bases and J dropped 0 bases, with 12 bases sitting between them. The CDR3 is made up of 16 amino acids. The DNA of the CDR3 is TGTGCCAGCTCACCGTCGGTAAGCAATAGCAATCAGCCCCAGCATTTT. Protein product: CASSPSVSNSNQPQHF.

The chain has TRBV6-5 and TRBJ2-7, with 7 bases that match TRBD1. V gave up 6 bases and J gave up 3 bases; unmatched junction bases: 8. Germline V CDR1 and CDR2: MNHEY, SVGAGI. The CDR3 consists of 14 residues. CDR3 protein: CASRVTGSNYEQYF. The DNA for the CDR3 is TGTGCCAGCAGGGTGACAGGGAGTAACTACGAGCAGTACTTC.